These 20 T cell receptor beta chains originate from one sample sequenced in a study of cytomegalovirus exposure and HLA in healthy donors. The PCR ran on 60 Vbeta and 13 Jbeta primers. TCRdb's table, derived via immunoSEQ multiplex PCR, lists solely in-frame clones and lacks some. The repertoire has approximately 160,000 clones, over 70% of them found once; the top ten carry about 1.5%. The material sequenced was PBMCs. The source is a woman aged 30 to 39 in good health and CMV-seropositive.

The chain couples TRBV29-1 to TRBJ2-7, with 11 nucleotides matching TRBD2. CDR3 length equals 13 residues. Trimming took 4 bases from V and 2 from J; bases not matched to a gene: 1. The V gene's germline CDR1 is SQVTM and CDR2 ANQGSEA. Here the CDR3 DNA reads TGCAGCGTTGGGGGACTAGCGGCCTACGAGCAGTACTTC. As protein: CSVGGLAAYEQYF.

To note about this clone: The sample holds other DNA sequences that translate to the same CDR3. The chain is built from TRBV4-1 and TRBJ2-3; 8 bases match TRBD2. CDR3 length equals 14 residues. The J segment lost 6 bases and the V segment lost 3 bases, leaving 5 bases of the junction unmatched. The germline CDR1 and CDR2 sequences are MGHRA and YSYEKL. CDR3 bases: TGCGCCAGCAGCCAGAATCGGGGGGGGGATACGCAGTATTTT. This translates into CASSQNRGGDTQYF.

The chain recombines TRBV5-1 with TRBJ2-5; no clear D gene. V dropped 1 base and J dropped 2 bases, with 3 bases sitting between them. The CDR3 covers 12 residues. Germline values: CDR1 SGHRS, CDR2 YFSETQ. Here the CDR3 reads CASSLTQETQYF. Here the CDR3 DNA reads TGCGCCAGCAGCTTGACTCAAGAGACCCAGTACTTC.

The CDR3 loop is CASSLIPLQGGYEKLFF. CDR3 DNA: TGTGCCAGCAGCTTAATCCCGCTACAGGGGGGGTATGAAAAACTGTTTTTT. The chain links TRBV7-3 to TRBJ1-4, with 8 bases fitting TRBD1. Germline values: CDR1 SGHTA, CDR2 FQGTGA. The V gene end was trimmed by 1 base and the J gene end by 6 bases; junction bases not matched to a gene: 10. This CDR3 contains 17 residues.

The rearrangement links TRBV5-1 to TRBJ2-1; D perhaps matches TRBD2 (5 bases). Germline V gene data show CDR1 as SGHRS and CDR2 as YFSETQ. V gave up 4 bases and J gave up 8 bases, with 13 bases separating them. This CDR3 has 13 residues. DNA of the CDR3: TGCGCCAGCAGCCCGGAGGTCGGGGATGAGCAGTTCTTC. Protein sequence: CASSPEVGDEQFF.

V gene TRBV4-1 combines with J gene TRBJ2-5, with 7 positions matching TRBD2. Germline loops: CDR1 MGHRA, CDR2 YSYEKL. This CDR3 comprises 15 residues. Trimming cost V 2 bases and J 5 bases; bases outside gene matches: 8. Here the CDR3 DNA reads TGCGCCAGCAGCCAAAAGGGGTTGGGGGGGGAGACCCAGTACTTC. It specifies CASSQKGLGGETQYF.

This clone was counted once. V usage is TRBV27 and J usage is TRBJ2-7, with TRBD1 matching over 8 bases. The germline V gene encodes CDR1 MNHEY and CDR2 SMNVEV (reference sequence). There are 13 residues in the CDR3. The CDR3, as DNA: TGTGAGACCCTGGGGCAGGGGGCCAACGAGCAGTACTTC. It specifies CETLGQGANEQYF.

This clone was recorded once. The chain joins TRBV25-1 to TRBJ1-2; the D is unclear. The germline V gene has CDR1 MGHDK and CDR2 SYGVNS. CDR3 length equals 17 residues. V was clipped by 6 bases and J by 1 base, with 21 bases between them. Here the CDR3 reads CASSIGVVGTSNYGYTF. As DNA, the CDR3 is TGTGCCAGCAGCATAGGAGTTGTCGGAACCAGTAACTATGGCTACACCTTC.

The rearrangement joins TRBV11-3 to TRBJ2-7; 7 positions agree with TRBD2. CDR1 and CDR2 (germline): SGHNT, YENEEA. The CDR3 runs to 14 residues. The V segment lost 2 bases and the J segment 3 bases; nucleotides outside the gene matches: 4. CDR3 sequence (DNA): TGTGCCAGCAGCTTAACTAGCGCCGGCTACGAGCAGTACTTC. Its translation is CASSLTSAGYEQYF.

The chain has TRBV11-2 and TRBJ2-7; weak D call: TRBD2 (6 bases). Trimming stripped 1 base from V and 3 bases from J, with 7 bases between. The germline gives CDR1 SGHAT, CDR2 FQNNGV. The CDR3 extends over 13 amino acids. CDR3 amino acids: CASSLAGDYEQYF. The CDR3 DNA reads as TGTGCCAGCAGCTTAGCGGGGGACTACGAGCAGTACTTC.

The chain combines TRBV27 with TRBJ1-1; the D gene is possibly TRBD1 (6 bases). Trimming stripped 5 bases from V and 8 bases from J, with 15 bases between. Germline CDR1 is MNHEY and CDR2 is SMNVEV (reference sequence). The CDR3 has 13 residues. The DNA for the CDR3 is TGTGCCAGCAGTCCACAGGGTTACGGCGAAGCTTTCTTT. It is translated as CASSPQGYGEAFF.

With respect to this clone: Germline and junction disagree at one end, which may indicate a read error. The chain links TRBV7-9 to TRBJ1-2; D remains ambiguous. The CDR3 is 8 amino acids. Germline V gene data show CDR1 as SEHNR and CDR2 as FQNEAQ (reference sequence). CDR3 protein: CASSPEVF. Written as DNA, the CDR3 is TGTGCCAGCAGCCCGGAGGTCTTC. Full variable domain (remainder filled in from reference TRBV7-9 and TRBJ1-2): DTGVSQNPRHKITKRGQNVTFRCDPISEHNRLYWYRQTLGQGPEFLTYFQNEAQLEKSRLLSDRFSAERPKGSFSTLEIQRTEQGDSAMYLCASSPEVFGSGTRLTVV.

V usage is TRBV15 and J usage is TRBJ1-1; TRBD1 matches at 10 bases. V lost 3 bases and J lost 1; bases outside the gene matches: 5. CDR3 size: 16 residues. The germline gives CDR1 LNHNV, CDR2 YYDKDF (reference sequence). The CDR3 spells CATSRPRTGGNTEAFF. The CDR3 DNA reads TGTGCCACCAGCAGGCCCCGGACAGGGGGGAACACTGAAGCTTTCTTT.

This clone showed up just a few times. In nucleotides, the CDR3 is TGTGCCAGCAGTCCTAGACAGTCAACCTACGAGCAGTACTTC. This translates into CASSPRQSTYEQYF. The chain has TRBV27 and TRBJ2-7; TRBD1 is a possible D gene (5 bases). This CDR3 comprises 14 residues. Trimming removed 5 bases from V and 2 bases from J, with 13 bases in between. Germline CDR1 is MNHEY and CDR2 is SMNVEV (reference sequence).

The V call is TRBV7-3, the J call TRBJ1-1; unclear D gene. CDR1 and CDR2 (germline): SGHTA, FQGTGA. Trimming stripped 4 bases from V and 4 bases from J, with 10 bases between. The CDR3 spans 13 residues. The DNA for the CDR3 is TGTGCCAGCAGCTCCCAGGAGGGCACTGAAGCTTTCTTT. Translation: CASSSQEGTEAFF.

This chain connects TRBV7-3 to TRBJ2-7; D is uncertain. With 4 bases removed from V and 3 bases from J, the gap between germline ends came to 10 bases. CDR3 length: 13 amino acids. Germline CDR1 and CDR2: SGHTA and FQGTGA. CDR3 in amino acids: CASSYGRLYEQYF. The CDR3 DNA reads TGTGCCAGCAGCTATGGGCGTCTCTACGAGCAGTACTTC.

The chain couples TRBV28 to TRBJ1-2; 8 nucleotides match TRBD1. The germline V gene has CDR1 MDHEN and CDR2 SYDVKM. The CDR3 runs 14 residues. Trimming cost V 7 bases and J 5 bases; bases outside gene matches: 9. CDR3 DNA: TGTGCCAGCACCCAGGGGGCCAGGGGATATGGCTACACCTTC. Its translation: CASTQGARGYGYTF.

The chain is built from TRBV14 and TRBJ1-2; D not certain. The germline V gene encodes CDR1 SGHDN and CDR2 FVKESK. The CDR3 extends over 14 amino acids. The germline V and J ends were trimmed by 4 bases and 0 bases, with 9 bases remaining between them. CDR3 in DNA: TGTGCCAGCAGCCGCCGGGGATCTAACTATGGCTACACCTTC. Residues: CASSRRGSNYGYTF.

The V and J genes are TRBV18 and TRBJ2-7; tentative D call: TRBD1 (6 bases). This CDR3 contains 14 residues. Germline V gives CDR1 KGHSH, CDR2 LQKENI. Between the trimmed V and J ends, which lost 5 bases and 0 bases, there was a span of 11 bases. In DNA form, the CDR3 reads TGTGCCAGCTCATCCGGACAGAACTCCTACGAGCAGTACTTC. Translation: CASSSGQNSYEQYF.

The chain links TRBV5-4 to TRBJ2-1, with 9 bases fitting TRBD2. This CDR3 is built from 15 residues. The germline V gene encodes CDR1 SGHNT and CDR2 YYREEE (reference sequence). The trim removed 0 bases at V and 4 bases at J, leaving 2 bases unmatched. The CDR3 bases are TGTGCCAGCAGCTTGGGCGGGGGGGGGTACAATGAGCAGTTCTTC. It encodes CASSLGGGGYNEQFF.